Shown below are 21 T cell receptor beta chains from a single sample sequenced in a study of T cells in Graves' hyperthyroidism and ophthalmopathy. Amplified regions were TCR beta CDR3 sequences from RNA transcripts. Carried out on the TCR CDR3, a first-round RT-PCR used the HTBI primer set. TCRdb itself ran the multiplex PCR reads through MiXCR, one entry per CDR3 protein. The sample includes around 690,000 distinct CDR3 sequences, roughly 17% of them seen just once. The sample consisted of blood. The receptors were sampled from a man aged 45-65 years with Graves' hyperthyroidism.

The chain has TRBV12-3 or TRBV12-4 and TRBJ2-7; D is uncertain. This CDR3 spans 15 amino acids. The V gene lost 3 bases and the J gene lost 3 bases, with 15 bases spanning the gap. For the CDR3, the DNA is TGTGCCAGCAGTTTCGGGTCTTCGAGACACTACGAGCAGTACTTC. Translating it yields CASSFGSSRHYEQYF.

This clonotype has a count of ten or more. The chain has TRBV5-1 and TRBJ2-3, with TRBD2 identical over 7 bases. CDR1 SGHRS and CDR2 YFSETQ come from the germline V gene. V lost 0 bases and J lost 4; bases outside the gene matches: 17. CDR3 length: 19 amino acids. The CDR3 here is CASSLVTILSRGRADTQYF. The DNA of the CDR3 is TGCGCCAGCAGCTTGGTCACTATCTTGTCCCGAGGGAGGGCAGATACGCAGTATTTT.

This clonotype has ten or more counts. This chain links TRBV9 with TRBJ1-5; TRBD1 matches 7 bases. The CDR3 consists of 14 residues. Germline V lookup: CDR1 SGDLS, CDR2 YYNGEE. The junction had 7 bases not matched to a gene; V was cut back by 3 bases and J by 7 bases. The CDR3 sequence is CASSEGQVGQPQHF. CDR3 in DNA: TGTGCCAGCAGCGAAGGACAGGTGGGACAGCCCCAGCATTTT.

The V and J genes are TRBV10-3 and TRBJ2-1; 8 nucleotides match TRBD1. Germline CDR1 is ENHRY and CDR2 is SYGVKD. J lost 7 bases, V lost 4 bases, and 0 bases had no gene match. This CDR3 spans 12 amino acids. CDR3 loop: CAISGQGNEQFF. The CDR3 bases are TGTGCCATCAGTGGACAGGGGAATGAGCAGTTCTTC.

The chain joins TRBV12-3 or TRBV12-4 to TRBJ2-2; tentative D call: TRBD2 (5 bases). Trimming removed 2 bases at V and 5 bases at J, with 12 bases between. The CDR3 has 15 amino acids. The CDR3 loop is CASSLTGGETGELFF. In DNA, the CDR3 is TGTGCCAGCAGTTTAACGGGTGGGGAGACCGGGGAGCTGTTTTTT.

The chain couples TRBV9 to TRBJ1-2; the match to TRBD1 covers 8 bases. This CDR3 is 14 amino acids long. The J segment lost 4 bases and the V segment lost 3 bases, leaving 5 bases of the junction unmatched. Germline assignment: CDR1 SGDLS and CDR2 YYNGEE. For the CDR3, the DNA is TGTGCCAGCAGCGCCAGGGGGCTAAGCTATGGCTACACCTTC. Translation: CASSARGLSYGYTF.

A remark on this clonotype: This is likely a read error, given that the CDR3 carries no conserved phenylalanine or tryptophan at its end. This chain connects TRBV12-3 or TRBV12-4 to TRBJ1-5; D is uncertain. The germline V and J ends were trimmed by 6 bases and 0 bases, with 6 bases remaining between them. The CDR3 consists of 13 residues. CDR3 in amino acids: CASSHNSNQPQHL. CDR3 DNA: TGTGCCAGCAGCCATAATAGCAATCAGCCCCAGCATCTT.

The V and J genes are TRBV19 and TRBJ2-3; TRBD2 matches at 11 bases. The CDR3 covers 15 residues. Germline assignment: CDR1 LNHDA and CDR2 SQIVND (reference sequence). Unmatched junction bases numbered 5, after V lost 6 bases and J lost 3 bases. The CDR3 nucleotides are TGTGCCAGTAGCACTAGCGGGAGTTCGACAGATACGCAGTATTTT. Translating it yields CASSTSGSSTDTQYF.

This clonotype has ten or more counts. The V and J genes are TRBV28 and TRBJ2-7, with TRBD2 matching 9 bases. The V gene end was trimmed by 1 base and the J gene end by 2 bases; junction bases not matched to a gene: 6. The CDR3 is 16 amino acids. Germline loops: CDR1 MDHEN, CDR2 SYDVKM. In DNA form, the CDR3 reads TGTGCCAGCAGTTTATTGGCTAGCGGGAACACCTACGAGCAGTACTTC. It encodes CASSLLASGNTYEQYF.

The rearrangement joins TRBV19 to TRBJ2-2, with 16 nucleotides matching TRBD2. Trimming at V came to 7 bases and at J to 5 bases, leaving 13 bases not matched to a gene. The CDR3 sequence is 19 residues long. Germline V gene lookup returns CDR1 LNHDA and CDR2 SQIVND (reference sequence). As DNA, the CDR3 is TGTGCCAGTACTTCCCCGGGACTAGCGGGAGGGCCTGGGACCGGGGAGCTGTTTTTT. It is translated as CASTSPGLAGGPGTGELFF.

This clonotype was recorded many times. The V gene is TRBV2, the J gene TRBJ1-4; the D is unclear. This CDR3 contains 22 residues. V gave up 2 bases and J gave up 2 bases, with 30 bases separating them. From germline, CDR1 is SNHLY and CDR2 FYNNEI. The CDR3, as DNA: TGTGCCAGCAGTGAACGTTTTCCTACACATCGTCTTTGGCGGTCGACTAATGAAAAACTGTTTTTT. Translation: CASSERFPTHRLWRSTNEKLFF. The variable domain in full, completed from reference TRBV2 and TRBJ1-4, reads EPEVTQTPSHQVTQMGQEVILRCVPISNHLYFYWYRQILGQKVEFLVSFYNNEISEKSEIFDDQFSVERPDGSNFTLKIRSTKLEDSAMYFCASSERFPTHRLWRSTNEKLFFGSGTQLSVL.

A note on this clonotype: A much larger clone lies one base from this, so it may be a read error. The V gene is TRBV2, the J gene TRBJ2-2; 9 bases align to TRBD1. CDR1 is SNHLY, CDR2 FYNNEI, per germline. There are 13 residues in the CDR3. Written as DNA, the CDR3 is TGTGCCAGCAGGGGGACAGGGTATGGGGAGCTGCTTTTT. Translated, it gives CASRGTGYGELLF.

On this clonotype itself: Sequence at one end of the junction differs from germline and may be a read error. The chain recombines TRBV30 with TRBJ2-2; TRBD2 matches 7 bases. The CDR3 runs to 16 residues. Germline-derived CDR1 and CDR2 are GTSNPN and SVGIG (reference sequence). The CDR3 is CAAGYPGRTRAGKLFF. The CDR3 region has the DNA TGTGCCGCAGGATATCCCGGTAGGACTAGAGCCGGGAAGCTGTTTTTT.

There are a few counts of this clonotype. DNA for the CDR3: TGTGCCACCAGTGATTTAGGGTACTACAATGAGCAGTTCTTC. Translated: CATSDLGYYNEQFF. The V and J genes are TRBV24-1 and TRBJ2-1, with D uncertain. The CDR3 has 14 amino acids. CDR1 KGHDR and CDR2 SFDVKD come from the germline V gene. Trimming removed 1 base from V and 3 bases from J, with 6 bases in between.

Worth noting for this clonotype: Just one base apart from a much larger clone, this may be a read error. V gene TRBV11-2 combines with J gene TRBJ2-1; maybe TRBD2 (5 bases). Germline V gives CDR1 SGHAT, CDR2 FQNNGV. The V end was cut by 1 base, the J end by 14 bases, with 12 bases between. The CDR3 sequence is 12 residues long. CDR3: CASSLARGVKFF. The DNA of the CDR3 is TGTGCCAGCAGCTTAGCCCGGGGAGTCAAGTTCTTC.

The chain recombines TRBV15 with TRBJ2-7; 9 bases fit TRBD2. J lost 5 bases, V lost 0 bases, and 5 bases had no gene match. Germline V gene data show CDR1 as LNHNV and CDR2 as YYDKDF (reference sequence). The CDR3 consists of 15 residues. For the CDR3, the DNA is TGTGCCACCAGCAGAGATAGCGGGAGCTTGGACGAGCAGTACTTC. It translates to CATSRDSGSLDEQYF.

This clonotype was seen a handful of times. The chain is built from TRBV7-9 and TRBJ1-5; TRBD1 matches at 8 bases. Losses at the gene ends were 2 bases for V and 6 bases for J; bases not matched to a gene: 6. Germline values: CDR1 SEHNR, CDR2 FQNEAQ (reference sequence). The CDR3 contains 15 residues. CDR3 bases: TGTGCCAGCAGCTTATCTGCAGGGGGCTTTCAGCCCCAGCATTTT. This gives the protein CASSLSAGGFQPQHF.

This clonotype was seen a few times. The genes are TRBV6-2 or TRBV6-3 and TRBJ1-5, with TRBD1 as a possible D gene (6 bases). The germline CDR1 and CDR2 sequences are MNHEY and SVGEGT. The CDR3 has 15 residues. Trimming cost V 5 bases and J 5 bases, with 16 bases left between them. The CDR3 DNA is TGTGCCAGCAGTGGCGGAGGGGGGGGGTATCAGCCCCAGCATTTT. Amino acid sequence: CASSGGGGGYQPQHF.

To note about this clonotype: This could be a read error, since a much larger clone is one nucleotide away. CDR3 coding DNA: TGTGCCAGCAGTGAATCACGGGGCGGCGGCTACACCTTC. This sequence encodes CASSESRGGGYTF. The gene calls are TRBV2 and TRBJ1-2; D might be TRBD1 (5 bases). The germline V and J ends were trimmed by 2 bases and 8 bases, with 12 bases remaining between them. The CDR3 contains 13 residues. Germline V gene sequence: CDR1 SNHLY, CDR2 FYNNEI.

The V and J genes are TRBV4-1 and TRBJ1-4; no definite D call. The CDR3 length is 16 residues. Germline CDR1 MGHRA, CDR2 YSYEKL. V shed 2 bases and J shed 8 bases, with 18 bases lying between them. The CDR3 sequence: CASSQNPSSVGEKLFF. For the CDR3, the DNA is TGCGCCAGCAGCCAAAACCCATCAAGTGTTGGGGAAAAACTGTTTTTT.

In its sample, this clonotype was seen many times. The V call is TRBV3-1, the J call TRBJ2-5, with D perhaps matching TRBD1 or TRBD2 (5 bases each). Looked up from germline, CDR1 is LGHDT and CDR2 is YNNKEL (reference sequence). The CDR3 spans 14 residues. V was pared by 4 bases and J by 2 bases, with 11 bases between. CDR3 bases: TGTGCCAGCAGCCGTCGGGGCATACAAGAGACCCAGTACTTC. Its translation is CASSRRGIQETQYF.